This T cell receptor (beta chain) stems from a study of OX40 agonist ivuxolimab in advanced cancers. As for the study in general: Ivuxolimab was delivered to patients intravenously every 2 weeks at doses spanning 0.01 to 10 mg/kg.

The protocol was immunoSEQ multiplex PCR, while the TCRdb copy is restricted to in-frame clones and leaves out a portion. The sample holds about 60,000 clones, 80% to 90% seen once. The ends lost 4 bases at V and 5 bases at J; junction bases unmatched: 4. Germline V gene lookup returns CDR1 SGHRS and CDR2 YFSETQ. The CDR3 consists of 14 residues. Comment on this clone: Its antigen remains unidentified.

Whole-study findings and limits: Still undetermined is the antigen specificity of the expanded peripheral T cells. Low normalized T-cell clonal expansion was also seen in some nonresponders.

The sampling schedule covered blood at baseline, cycle 4 day 1, and cycle 7 day 1. This clonotype was sampled from an adult with an advanced solid tumor such as melanoma, head and neck, liver or kidney cancer. This sample comprised CD4+ or CD8+ T cells sorted from blood, obtained in a trial of the OX40 agonist ivuxolimab. The chain uses TRBV5-1 and TRBJ1-4; 8 nucleotides line up with TRBD1. The CDR3 DNA sequence: TGCGCCAGCAGCCCAGACAGGGGAAATGAAAAACTGTTTTTT. It specifies CASSPDRGNEKLFF.